This T cell receptor (beta chain) was sequenced for a study of CD8+ T cells in alopecia areata. This CDR3 is 14 amino acids long. V was trimmed by 0 bases and J by 0 bases, leaving 1 base between them. Germline CDR1 SGHRS, CDR2 YFSETQ. TCR sequencing used cDNA made by reverse transcription of extracted RNA. The data were produced by immunoSEQ multiplex PCR, yet TCRdb's version contains in-frame clones alone and is incomplete. The data contain under 350,000 clones, roughly 64% of them seen just once; the ten biggest clones take up less than 2%. Study conclusions and caveats: In blood and scalp, many expanded lesional clones persisted during tofacitinib. Uncertainty remains about how baseline CD8+ expansion links to response, with one nonresponder.

Indicated treatment: oral pan-JAK inhibitor, 5-10 mg twice daily. Those with alopecia areata gave lesional scalp punch biopsies and peripheral blood. This clone occurred a few times. Its target is unknown. The same CDR3 can be traced to other DNA sequences in this sample. Sequenced material: CD4+ T cells sorted from blood, taken at week 24, from a patient treated with tofacitinib. V gene TRBV5-1 combines with J gene TRBJ2-6; D is unclear. The clonotype originates from a human donor with alopecia areata. The chain's CDR3 is CASSLASGANVLTF. In DNA form, the CDR3 reads TGCGCCAGCAGCTTGGCCTCTGGGGCCAACGTCCTGACTTTC.